This T cell receptor beta chain is from a study of Graves' ophthalmopathy and Graves' hyperthyroidism. Study-level background: Peripheral blood samples were taken at initial diagnosis, before any treatment.

J lost 2 bases, V lost 5 bases, and 5 bases had no gene match. The V gene's germline CDR1 is MDHEN and CDR2 SYDVKM. The CDR3 sequence is 15 residues long. As the template, RNA transcripts were used to amplify TCR beta CDR3 regions. Amplification began with first-round RT-PCR using HTBI primers, then second-round multiplex PCR was performed. From the multiplex PCR reads, TCRdb called clonotypes with MiXCR, one entry per CDR3 protein. The sample lists a few hundred thousand distinct CDR3 sequences; about 17% were seen once. The stable label applied to hyperthyroidism with no ophthalmopathy within 18 months of follow-up. The evidence that diagnosis relied on was clinical symptoms, serum thyroxine, TRAb, thyroid ultrasound and orbital computed tomography. Study-wide findings and caveats: The model flagged ophthalmopathy progression at over 60% sensitivity and 72% to 85% specificity.

This clonotype was picked up many times. The antigen remains unidentified. This chain links TRBV28 with TRBJ1-5; 8 bases are shared with TRBD1. This TCR derives from an adult woman with stable Graves' hyperthyroidism. The sample comprised peripheral blood. The CDR3, as DNA: TGTGCCAGCAGTGACGGACAGGGTGGCAATCAGCCCCAGCATTTT. Its translation: CASSDGQGGNQPQHF.